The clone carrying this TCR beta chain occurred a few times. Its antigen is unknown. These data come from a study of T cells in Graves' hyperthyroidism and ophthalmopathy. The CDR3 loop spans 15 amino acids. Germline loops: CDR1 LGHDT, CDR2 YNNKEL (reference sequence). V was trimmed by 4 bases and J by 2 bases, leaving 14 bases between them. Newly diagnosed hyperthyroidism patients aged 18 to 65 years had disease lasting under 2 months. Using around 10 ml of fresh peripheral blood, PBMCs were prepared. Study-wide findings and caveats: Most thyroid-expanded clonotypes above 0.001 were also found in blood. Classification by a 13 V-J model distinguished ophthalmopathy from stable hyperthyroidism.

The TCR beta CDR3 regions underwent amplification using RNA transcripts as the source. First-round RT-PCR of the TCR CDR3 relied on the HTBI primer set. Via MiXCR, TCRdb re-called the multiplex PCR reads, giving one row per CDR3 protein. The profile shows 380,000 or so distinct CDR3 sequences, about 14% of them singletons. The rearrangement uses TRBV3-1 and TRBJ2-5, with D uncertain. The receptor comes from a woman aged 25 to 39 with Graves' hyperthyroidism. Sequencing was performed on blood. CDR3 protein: CASSPTIAIQETQYF. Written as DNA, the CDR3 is TGTGCCAGCAGCCCAACAATAGCTATACAAGAGACCCAGTACTTC.